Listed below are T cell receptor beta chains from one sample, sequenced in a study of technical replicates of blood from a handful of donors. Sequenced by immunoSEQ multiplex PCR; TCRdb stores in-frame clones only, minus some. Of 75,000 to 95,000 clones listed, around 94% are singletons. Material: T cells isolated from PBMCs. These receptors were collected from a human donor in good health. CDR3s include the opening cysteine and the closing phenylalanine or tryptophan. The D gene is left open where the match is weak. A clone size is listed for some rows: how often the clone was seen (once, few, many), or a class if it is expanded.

cdr3_nt: TGCAGTGTAACTGACTCCTACGAGCAGTACTTC
cdr3_aa: CSVTDSYEQYF
clone_size: -
cdr3_length: 11
d_call: -
j_call: TRBJ2-7
v_call: TRBV20-1

cdr3_nt: TGTGCCAGCAGCGCCACGACAGGGGCGAACACTGAAGCTTTCTTT
cdr3_aa: CASSATTGANTEAFF
clone_size: -
cdr3_length: 15
d_call: TRBD1
j_call: TRBJ1-1
v_call: TRBV5-6

cdr3_nt: TGTGCCAGCAGCCAACGGGACAGGGTACACGAGCAGTACTTC
cdr3_aa: CASSQRDRVHEQYF
clone_size: -
cdr3_length: 14
d_call: TRBD1
j_call: TRBJ2-7
v_call: TRBV14

cdr3_nt: TGTGCCAGCAGTGAACAGGAGGGCCGTCGCACAGATACGCAGTATTTT
cdr3_aa: CASSEQEGRRTDTQYF
clone_size: -
cdr3_length: 16
d_call: -
j_call: TRBJ2-3
v_call: TRBV6-4

cdr3_nt: TGTGCCAGCCGGAGGCCCGGTGGCACCGGGGAGCTGTTTTTT
cdr3_aa: CASRRPGGTGELFF
clone_size: once
cdr3_length: 14
d_call: -
j_call: TRBJ2-2
v_call: TRBV5-4

cdr3_nt: TGTGCCAGCCACGGGACAGGGCTCACCGGGGAGCTGTTTTTT
cdr3_aa: CASHGTGLTGELFF
clone_size: -
cdr3_length: 14
d_call: TRBD1
j_call: TRBJ2-2
v_call: TRBV6-1

cdr3_nt: TGTGCCAGCAGCCCGACGACTAGCGGGAGGGAGACCCAGTACTTC
cdr3_aa: CASSPTTSGRETQYF
clone_size: -
cdr3_length: 15
d_call: TRBD2
j_call: TRBJ2-5
v_call: TRBV7-2

cdr3_nt: TGTGCCAGCATTGACTTCAGCTCAGCATTCTACGAGCAGTACTTC
cdr3_aa: CASIDFSSAFYEQYF
clone_size: -
cdr3_length: 15
d_call: -
j_call: TRBJ2-7
v_call: TRBV6-5

cdr3_nt: TGTGCCACCCGGGACAGACTTCTACCCCACTCTGGAAACACCATATATTTT
cdr3_aa: CATRDRLLPHSGNTIYF
clone_size: few
cdr3_length: 17
d_call: TRBD1
j_call: TRBJ1-3
v_call: TRBV10-3

cdr3_nt: TGTGCCAGTATACAGGGTAGAACTGAAGCTTTCTTT
cdr3_aa: CASIQGRTEAFF
clone_size: -
cdr3_length: 12
d_call: -
j_call: TRBJ1-1
v_call: TRBV2

cdr3_nt: TGTGCCAGCGATCGAGAGTCAACTAATGAAAAACTGTTTTTT
cdr3_aa: CASDRESTNEKLFF
clone_size: -
cdr3_length: 14
d_call: -
j_call: TRBJ1-4
v_call: TRBV2

cdr3_nt: TGTGCCAGCAGCTTAATGAGGGTGCGCAATCAGCCCCAGCATTTT
cdr3_aa: CASSLMRVRNQPQHF
clone_size: -
cdr3_length: 15
d_call: -
j_call: TRBJ1-5
v_call: TRBV7-2

cdr3_nt: TGTGCCAGCAGTAGGGACAGGGGGCGCCTGGATGAGCAGTTCTTC
cdr3_aa: CASSRDRGRLDEQFF
clone_size: once
cdr3_length: 15
d_call: TRBD1
j_call: TRBJ2-1
v_call: TRBV6-6

cdr3_nt: TGTGCCATCAGTACAGGGGTACAAGAGACCCAGTACTTC
cdr3_aa: CAISTGVQETQYF
clone_size: -
cdr3_length: 13
d_call: TRBD1
j_call: TRBJ2-5
v_call: TRBV10-3

cdr3_nt: TGTGCCAGCAGCCAAGAACGGGGGGGGGTGAGGGTCTATGGCTACACCTTC
cdr3_aa: CASSQERGGVRVYGYTF
clone_size: -
cdr3_length: 17
d_call: -
j_call: TRBJ1-2
v_call: TRBV4-2

cdr3_nt: TGTGCCAGCAGCTTAGGGCCCAGCGGGCCTTACAATGAGCAGTTCTTC
cdr3_aa: CASSLGPSGPYNEQFF
clone_size: -
cdr3_length: 16
d_call: -
j_call: TRBJ2-1
v_call: TRBV7-2

cdr3_nt: TGTGCCAGCAGTGAACGGACAGGGGTTAACTATGGCTACACCTTC
cdr3_aa: CASSERTGVNYGYTF
clone_size: -
cdr3_length: 15
d_call: TRBD1
j_call: TRBJ1-2
v_call: TRBV2

cdr3_nt: TGTGCCATCAGTGCCGCGGGCACCCCCGAGCAGTACTTC
cdr3_aa: CAISAAGTPEQYF
clone_size: -
cdr3_length: 13
d_call: -
j_call: TRBJ2-7
v_call: TRBV10-3

cdr3_nt: TGTGCCAGCAGCTTAGTAACCGGGGACTCCTACAATGAGCAGTTCTTC
cdr3_aa: CASSLVTGDSYNEQFF
clone_size: -
cdr3_length: 16
d_call: -
j_call: TRBJ2-1
v_call: TRBV7-6

cdr3_nt: TGTGCCAGCAGCTTGCGCGGCACCGCCTCCTACAATGAGCAGTTCTTC
cdr3_aa: CASSLRGTASYNEQFF
clone_size: few
cdr3_length: 16
d_call: -
j_call: TRBJ2-1
v_call: TRBV11-2

cdr3_nt: TGTGCCAGCAGCCCACGGACTAGCGGGAGGGACGCAGATACGCAGTATTTT
cdr3_aa: CASSPRTSGRDADTQYF
clone_size: -
cdr3_length: 17
d_call: TRBD2
j_call: TRBJ2-3
v_call: TRBV9

cdr3_nt: TGTGCCAGCAGCAAAGCATGGGAGGGTCTCTATGGCTACACCTTC
cdr3_aa: CASSKAWEGLYGYTF
clone_size: -
cdr3_length: 15
d_call: -
j_call: TRBJ1-2
v_call: TRBV21-1

cdr3_nt: TGCAGCGTTGAAGGGGGACAGGACTCGGCTTTCTTT
cdr3_aa: CSVEGGQDSAFF
clone_size: -
cdr3_length: 12
d_call: TRBD1
j_call: TRBJ1-1
v_call: TRBV29-1

cdr3_nt: TGTGCCATCAGTGTCCGACAGGTGAACACTGAAGCTTTCTTT
cdr3_aa: CAISVRQVNTEAFF
clone_size: -
cdr3_length: 14
d_call: -
j_call: TRBJ1-1
v_call: TRBV10-3

cdr3_nt: TGCGCCAGCAGCCACACCAGCGGAACGTTAGAGACCCAGTACTTC
cdr3_aa: CASSHTSGTLETQYF
clone_size: -
cdr3_length: 15
d_call: -
j_call: TRBJ2-5
v_call: TRBV4-1

cdr3_nt: TGTGCCAGCAGTGAAACAGGGTCGGCTAATGAAAAACTGTTTTTT
cdr3_aa: CASSETGSANEKLFF
clone_size: -
cdr3_length: 15
d_call: -
j_call: TRBJ1-4
v_call: TRBV2

cdr3_nt: TGTGCCAGCAGCCAATATAGCGGACTCACAGATACGCAGTATTTT
cdr3_aa: CASSQYSGLTDTQYF
clone_size: -
cdr3_length: 15
d_call: -
j_call: TRBJ2-3
v_call: TRBV9

cdr3_nt: TGCGCCAGCAGCCAAGAACGAGGACAGGGGGCTTTAAACGAGCAGTACTTC
cdr3_aa: CASSQERGQGALNEQYF
clone_size: -
cdr3_length: 17
d_call: TRBD1
j_call: TRBJ2-7
v_call: TRBV4-3

cdr3_nt: TGTGCCAGCAGGCGCGGGCCCGCGGGCTACGAGCAGTACTTC
cdr3_aa: CASRRGPAGYEQYF
clone_size: once
cdr3_length: 14
d_call: -
j_call: TRBJ2-7
v_call: TRBV6-5

cdr3_nt: TGTGCCAGCAGCATTAGGGGGGAGCAGTTCTTC
cdr3_aa: CASSIRGEQFF
clone_size: -
cdr3_length: 11
d_call: -
j_call: TRBJ2-1
v_call: TRBV7-6

cdr3_nt: TGCGCCAGCAGCCTAGGATACGAGCAGTACTTC
cdr3_aa: CASSLGYEQYF
clone_size: -
cdr3_length: 11
d_call: -
j_call: TRBJ2-7
v_call: TRBV5-1

cdr3_nt: TGTGCCATCGGTGGACTAGCGGGAGACGAAGAGACCCAGTACTTC
cdr3_aa: CAIGGLAGDEETQYF
clone_size: once
cdr3_length: 15
d_call: TRBD2
j_call: TRBJ2-5
v_call: TRBV10-3

cdr3_nt: TGTGCCAGCAGTGAATCGGGGGGTGGAAGCACAGATACGCAGTATTTT
cdr3_aa: CASSESGGGSTDTQYF
clone_size: -
cdr3_length: 16
d_call: TRBD2
j_call: TRBJ2-3
v_call: TRBV6-1

cdr3_nt: TGTGCCAGTAGTATCACAGGTTCCGAGCAGTACTTC
cdr3_aa: CASSITGSEQYF
clone_size: -
cdr3_length: 12
d_call: -
j_call: TRBJ2-7
v_call: TRBV19

cdr3_nt: TGCGCCAGCAGCTCAGACAGGGCCACAGATACGCAGTATTTT
cdr3_aa: CASSSDRATDTQYF
clone_size: -
cdr3_length: 14
d_call: TRBD1
j_call: TRBJ2-3
v_call: TRBV5-1

cdr3_nt: TGTGCCAGCAGCGTAGGAGAGCAAGGCTACACCTTC
cdr3_aa: CASSVGEQGYTF
clone_size: -
cdr3_length: 12
d_call: -
j_call: TRBJ1-2
v_call: TRBV9

cdr3_nt: TGTGCCAGTATAATAACAGGGGGCCTTAGCAATCAGCCCCAGCATTTT
cdr3_aa: CASIITGGLSNQPQHF
clone_size: -
cdr3_length: 16
d_call: TRBD1
j_call: TRBJ1-5
v_call: TRBV19

cdr3_nt: TGTGCCGGGGGACTAGCGGCACGGAAGGCCCAGTACTTC
cdr3_aa: CAGGLAARKAQYF
clone_size: -
cdr3_length: 13
d_call: TRBD2
j_call: TRBJ2-5
v_call: TRBV6-5

cdr3_nt: TGTGCCAGCAGCTTGGCCCACTCCTACGAGCAGTACTTC
cdr3_aa: CASSLAHSYEQYF
clone_size: -
cdr3_length: 13
d_call: -
j_call: TRBJ2-7
v_call: TRBV5-4

cdr3_nt: TGTGCCAGCCGGGGGAATGGTGATGAGCAGTACTTC
cdr3_aa: CASRGNGDEQYF
clone_size: -
cdr3_length: 12
d_call: -
j_call: TRBJ2-7
v_call: TRBV6-5

cdr3_nt: TGTGCCAGCAGCTTAGCGAAGGGGGTCTCCTATGGCTACACCTTC
cdr3_aa: CASSLAKGVSYGYTF
clone_size: -
cdr3_length: 15
d_call: -
j_call: TRBJ1-2
v_call: TRBV7-8